One sample yielded the 22 T cell receptor beta chains listed below, sequenced in a study of blood T cell repertoires in COVID-19. Data came from immunoSEQ multiplex PCR; TCRdb stores just in-frame clones and leaves some out. Of approximately 200,000 clones listed, 85% were seen once; the top ten hold more than 0.75%. The sample was peripheral blood. These receptor sequences come from a man in his forties or fifties with acute or convalescent COVID-19.

This clone was counted a few times. The genes are TRBV28 and TRBJ2-1; 10 bases map to TRBD2. CDR1 MDHEN and CDR2 SYDVKM come from the germline V gene. Trimming removed 5 bases from V and 5 bases from J; junction bases left unmatched: 9. There are 16 residues in the CDR3. For the CDR3, the DNA is TGTGCCAGCAGTACCCCCGGACTAGCGGCACACAATGAGCAGTTCTTC. Translation: CASSTPGLAAHNEQFF.

This chain joins TRBV2 and TRBJ2-7, with D possibly TRBD2 on 6 matching bases. Trimming took off 11 bases at V and 7 bases at J, with 21 bases between the two ends. There are 13 residues in the CDR3. Per the germline V gene, CDR1 is SNHLY and CDR2 is FYNNEI. Here the CDR3 reads CAGGTYPFEEQYF. The CDR3 DNA reads TGTGCCGGGGGGACCTATCCCTTTGAAGAGCAGTACTTC.

The rearrangement links TRBV4-3 to TRBJ1-1; 8 bases map to TRBD1. The CDR3 runs 15 residues. J gave up 7 bases and V 4 bases, and 11 bases lay outside the gene matches. CDR1 and CDR2 from the germline V gene are LGHNA and YSLEER. The CDR3, as DNA: TGCGCCAGCAGCCCACAGGACAGGGTCTCAAGTGAAGCTTTCTTT. It codes for CASSPQDRVSSEAFF.

V is TRBV27 and J is TRBJ1-5; the D is unclear. This CDR3 spans 13 amino acids. Germline V lookup: CDR1 MNHEY, CDR2 SMNVEV (reference sequence). V gave up 6 bases and J gave up 7 bases, with 13 bases separating them. The CDR3 region has the DNA TGTGCCAGCAGCTACCTAATCCTACAGCCCCAGCATTTT. Its translation is CASSYLILQPQHF.

V is TRBV10-3 and J is TRBJ1-1; weak D call: TRBD1 (6 bases). Trimming took off 2 bases at V and 5 bases at J, with 12 bases between the two ends. This CDR3 has 14 residues. The germline gives CDR1 ENHRY, CDR2 SYGVKD. CDR3 DNA: TGTGCCATCAGTGAGAGTGGGAGGGGGACTGAAGCTTTCTTT. Encoded protein: CAISESGRGTEAFF.

Comments on this clone: An end of the junction differs from the germline gene, which may be a read error. V is TRBV4-1 and J is TRBJ2-1; TRBD2 agrees at 9 bases. The CDR3 length is 17 residues. Germline loops: CDR1 MGHRA, CDR2 YSYEKL. The CDR3: CASSQETRGGSFNEQFF. CDR3 DNA sequence: TGCGCCAGCAGCCAAGAAACGCGGGGGGGGTCCTTCAATGAGCAGTTCTTC.

The J gene is TRBJ2-7, the V gene TRBV5-6, with TRBD1 as a possible D gene (6 bases). Looked up from germline, CDR1 is SGHDT and CDR2 is YYEEEE. V lost 7 bases and J 1 base, leaving 9 bases between the germline ends. The CDR3 totals 12 residues. Here the CDR3 DNA reads TGTGCCAGCGGAACAGGGTCCTACGAGCAGTACTTC. The encoded protein is CASGTGSYEQYF.

V and J are TRBV5-1 and TRBJ2-3, with D possibly matching TRBD2 (7 bases). From germline, CDR1 is SGHRS and CDR2 YFSETQ. CDR3 length equals 15 residues. V lost 4 bases to trimming and J lost 0 bases, with 12 bases between them. CDR3 DNA sequence: TGCGCCAGCAGCGGGGGGGCCAGTAGCACAGATACGCAGTATTTT. Translating gives CASSGGASSTDTQYF.

The chain uses TRBV4-2 and TRBJ2-7, with TRBD2 matching 9 bases. Trimming took 4 bases from V and 0 from J; bases not matched to a gene: 7. The CDR3 length is 16 residues. Looked up from germline, CDR1 is LGHNA and CDR2 is YNFKEQ. CDR3 residues: CASSRMIAGDSYEQYF. CDR3 coding DNA: TGTGCCAGCAGCCGAATGATAGCGGGGGACTCCTACGAGCAGTACTTC.

The V call is TRBV6-5, the J call TRBJ2-1; D ambiguous. V gave up 4 bases and J gave up 0 bases, with 7 bases separating them. The CDR3 runs 14 residues. Germline V lookup: CDR1 MNHEY, CDR2 SVGAGI. The CDR3 sequence: CASSSLSSYNEQFF. The DNA of the CDR3 is TGTGCCAGCAGTTCTCTTAGCTCCTACAATGAGCAGTTCTTC.

CDR3 nucleotide sequence: TGTGCCAGCAGGACCGGACAGAAACAAGAGACCCAGTACTTC. Protein sequence: CASRTGQKQETQYF. V usage is TRBV6-5 and J usage is TRBJ2-5, with a tentative D call TRBD1 (6 bases). Trimming stripped 6 bases from V and 2 bases from J, with 13 bases between. Germline loops: CDR1 MNHEY, CDR2 SVGAGI. The CDR3 sequence is 14 residues long.

The chain uses TRBV5-1 and TRBJ1-2; perhaps TRBD1 as D (5 bases). Germline V gives CDR1 SGHRS, CDR2 YFSETQ. The CDR3 sequence is 13 residues long. V was clipped by 4 bases and J by 10 bases, with 17 bases between them. DNA of the CDR3: TGCGCCAGCAGCCCCCCGGGGGTCCCCCCCTACACCTTC. Encoded protein: CASSPPGVPPYTF.

Here the CDR3 DNA reads TGTGCCAGCAGCTTATGGACAGTGAATTCACCCCTCCACTTT. It translates to CASSLWTVNSPLHF. The V call is TRBV7-2, the J call TRBJ1-6; tentatively, D is TRBD1 (6 bases). Trimming removed 2 bases from V and 7 bases from J, with 9 bases in between. The CDR3 spans 14 residues. Looked up from germline, CDR1 is SGHTA and CDR2 is FQGNSA.

The chain combines TRBV7-3 with TRBJ1-6; 10 nucleotides match TRBD1. Germline lookup yields CDR1 SGHTA and CDR2 FQGTGA. This CDR3 comprises 18 residues. V gave up 5 bases and J gave up 0 bases; unmatched junction bases: 7. CDR3 region: CASSQAGDRGSYNSPLHF. The CDR3 nucleotides are TGTGCCAGCAGCCAGGCGGGGGACAGGGGCTCCTATAATTCACCCCTCCACTTT.

This clone has only a few counts. The genes are TRBV7-3 and TRBJ2-5; D remains ambiguous. The V gene's germline CDR1 is SGHTA and CDR2 FQGTGA. V lost 5 bases and J lost 0, with 7 bases in between. The CDR3 is 13 residues long. The CDR3: CASSNSYQETQYF. The CDR3 DNA follows: TGTGCCAGCAGCAATTCGTACCAAGAGACCCAGTACTTC.

V usage is TRBV28 and J usage is TRBJ1-5; D possibly corresponds to TRBD1 (5 bases). Trimming removed 5 bases from V and 4 bases from J, with 18 bases in between. Looked up from germline, CDR1 is MDHEN and CDR2 is SYDVKM. The CDR3 has 16 amino acids. The CDR3 coding sequence is TGTGCCAGCAGTCTCAGCCCCAGGGAGGGGAATCAGCCCCAGCATTTT. This codes for CASSLSPREGNQPQHF. The whole variable domain, remainder taken from reference TRBV28 and TRBJ1-5, is DVKVTQSSRYLVKRTGEKVFLECVQDMDHENMFWYRQDPGLGLRLIYFSYDVKMKEKGDIPEGYSVSREKKERFSLILESASTNQTSMYLCASSLSPREGNQPQHFGDGTRLSIL.

The V gene is TRBV14, the J gene TRBJ1-2, with unresolved D. The CDR3 consists of 13 residues. Trimming removed 1 base from V and 4 bases from J, with 7 bases in between. The germline V gene has CDR1 SGHDN and CDR2 FVKESK. As DNA, the CDR3 is TGTGCCAGCAGCCAAGCCCACAGCTATGGCTACACCTTC. Its translation is CASSQAHSYGYTF.

The chain employs TRBV18 and TRBJ1-6; TRBD1 aligns across 7 bases. From germline, CDR1 is KGHSH and CDR2 LQKENI. The CDR3 loop spans 14 amino acids. Trimming at V came to 5 bases and at J to 8 bases, leaving 6 bases not matched to a gene. CDR3 DNA: TGTGCCAGCTCAGCACAGGGGTTGGATTCACCCCTCCACTTT. Its protein is CASSAQGLDSPLHF.

This chain connects TRBV27 to TRBJ1-2; a weak D match, TRBD1 (5 bases). Germline V lookup: CDR1 MNHEY, CDR2 SMNVEV (reference sequence). Trimming shortened V by 7 bases and J by 4 bases, and 10 bases separated the two germline ends. The CDR3 length is 12 residues. The CDR3: CASIEQVYGYTF. For the CDR3, the DNA is TGTGCCAGCATTGAACAGGTCTATGGCTACACCTTC.

The chain recombines TRBV25-1 with TRBJ1-2; tentatively, D is TRBD1 (6 bases). The CDR3 covers 13 residues. V was shortened by 7 bases and J by 5 bases, with 14 bases between the two germline ends. Germline V gene lookup returns CDR1 MGHDK and CDR2 SYGVNS. CDR3 bases: TGTGCCAGCACTCCAGGGGCTGATTATGGCTACACCTTC. Its translation: CASTPGADYGYTF.

The chain joins TRBV11-1 to TRBJ2-1, with D possibly matching TRBD1 (5 bases). Trimming took off 2 bases at V and 5 bases at J, with 10 bases between the two ends. The CDR3 extends over 14 amino acids. Germline assignment: CDR1 SGHAT and CDR2 FQDESV (reference sequence). The CDR3 nucleotides read TGTGCCAGCAGCTTACTATCAGGGAACAATGAGCAGTTCTTC. Translating it yields CASSLLSGNNEQFF.

This clone appeared a single time. This rearrangement joins TRBV2 to TRBJ2-2, with TRBD2 matching over 7 bases. From germline, CDR1 is SNHLY and CDR2 FYNNEI. This CDR3 region has 14 residues. With V trimmed by 5 bases and J by 7 bases, 7 bases remained unmatched. Written as DNA, the CDR3 is TGTGCCAGCAGTCGGGAGCGGGGTAACGGGGAGCTGTTTTTT. Translation: CASSRERGNGELFF.